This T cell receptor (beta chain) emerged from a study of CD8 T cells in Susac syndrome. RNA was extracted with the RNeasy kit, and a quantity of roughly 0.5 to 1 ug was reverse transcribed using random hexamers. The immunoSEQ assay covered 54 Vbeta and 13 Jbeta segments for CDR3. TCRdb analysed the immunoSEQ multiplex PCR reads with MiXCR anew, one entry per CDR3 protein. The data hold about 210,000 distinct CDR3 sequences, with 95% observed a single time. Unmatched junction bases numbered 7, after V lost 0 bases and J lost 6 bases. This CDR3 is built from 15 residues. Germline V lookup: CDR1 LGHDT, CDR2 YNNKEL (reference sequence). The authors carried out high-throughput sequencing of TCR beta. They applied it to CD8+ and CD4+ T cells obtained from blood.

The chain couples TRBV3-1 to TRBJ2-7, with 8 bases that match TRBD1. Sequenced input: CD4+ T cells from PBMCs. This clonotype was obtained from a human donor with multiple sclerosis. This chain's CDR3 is CASSQDTRQGSEQYF. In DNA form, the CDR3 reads TGTGCCAGCAGCCAAGACACCCGACAGGGGAGCGAGCAGTACTTC.